These 11 T cell receptor beta chains originate from one sample sequenced in a study of blood T cell repertoires in COVID-19. The data were produced by immunoSEQ multiplex PCR, yet TCRdb's version contains in-frame clones alone and is incomplete. The sample contains roughly 59,000 clones, under 80% of which appear only once. Sequences were obtained from peripheral blood. The receptors shown here come from a human donor in a cohort sampled during active COVID-19.

The chain employs TRBV7-9 and TRBJ2-7; TRBD2 matches 7 bases. V was pared by 1 base and J by 5 bases, with 11 bases of the junction left unmatched. The CDR3 extends over 16 amino acids. The germline gives CDR1 SEHNR, CDR2 FQNEAQ (reference sequence). Written as DNA, the CDR3 is TGTGCCAGCAGCTTAGTTCTAGCGGCTCCTTGGGACGAGCAGTACTTC. Translation gives CASSLVLAAPWDEQYF.

V and J are TRBV5-1 and TRBJ1-1; 8 nucleotides line up with TRBD1. This CDR3 comprises 14 residues. Looked up from germline, CDR1 is SGHRS and CDR2 is YFSETQ. V trimming: 0 bases; J trimming: 4 bases; junction bases outside the gene matches: 2. The CDR3 region has the DNA TGCGCCAGCAGCTTGGCCACAGGGGGCACTGAAGCTTTCTTT. Its translation is CASSLATGGTEAFF.

The rearrangement links TRBV28 to TRBJ2-7, with D perhaps TRBD2 (5 bases). This CDR3 spans 15 amino acids. From germline, CDR1 is MDHEN and CDR2 SYDVKM. V lost 5 bases, J lost 0 bases, and 14 bases lay in between. This chain's CDR3 is CASSTMAGGSYEQYF. The CDR3 coding sequence is TGTGCCAGCAGTACCATGGCGGGCGGCTCCTACGAGCAGTACTTC.

V and J are TRBV7-2 and TRBJ1-2; 7 bases fit TRBD1. This CDR3 contains 14 residues. V dropped 10 bases and J dropped 2; count of bases not matched to a gene: 10. Germline CDR1 reads SGHTA; CDR2 reads FQGNSA. The CDR3 sequence: CATLRDRKNYGYTF. The CDR3 bases are TGTGCCACTCTCCGGGACAGAAAGAACTATGGCTACACCTTC.

The genes are TRBV5-1 and TRBJ2-7; D might be TRBD1 (6 bases). Trimming removed 4 bases from V and 3 bases from J, with 20 bases in between. Looked up from germline, CDR1 is SGHRS and CDR2 is YFSETQ. This CDR3 contains 16 residues. The CDR3 DNA follows: TGCGCCAGCAGCCGATCAACAGGACAGAGCTTCTACGAGCAGTACTTC. It is translated as CASSRSTGQSFYEQYF.

The V gene is TRBV29-1, the J gene TRBJ2-5, with D possibly being TRBD1 (6 bases). There are 14 residues in the CDR3. CDR1 and CDR2 (germline): SQVTM, ANQGSEA. The V gene lost 6 bases and the J gene lost 1 base, with 15 bases spanning the gap. This CDR3 reads CSVATGRRQETQYF. CDR3 sequence (DNA): TGCAGCGTCGCCACAGGGAGACGCCAAGAGACCCAGTACTTC.

The J gene is TRBJ1-1, the V gene TRBV29-1; D may be TRBD1 (5 bases). Germline CDR1 reads SQVTM; CDR2 reads ANQGSEA. Trimming left V 3 bases short and J 1 base short, with 12 bases between. The CDR3 runs 14 residues. The CDR3 region is CSVEAGLSNTEAFF. The DNA of the CDR3 is TGCAGCGTTGAGGCAGGGCTATCGAACACTGAAGCTTTCTTT.

V is TRBV11-2 and J is TRBJ2-7, with 10 positions matching TRBD1. CDR1 and CDR2 (germline): SGHAT, FQNNGV. This CDR3 is 15 amino acids long. V trimming: 7 bases; J trimming: 1 base; junction bases outside the gene matches: 7. The chain's CDR3 is CASTPGTGESYEQYF. The CDR3 bases are TGTGCCAGCACCCCTGGGACAGGGGAATCCTACGAGCAGTACTTC.

Only a few counts were recorded for this clone. The rearrangement uses TRBV27 and TRBJ2-2, with a tentative D call TRBD1 (5 bases). Per the germline V gene, CDR1 is MNHEY and CDR2 is SMNVEV (reference sequence). Trimming removed 3 bases from V and 6 bases from J, with 11 bases in between. The length of the CDR3 is 14 residues. Here the CDR3 reads CASSFYRSAGELFF. For the CDR3, the DNA is TGTGCCAGCAGTTTTTACAGGTCCGCCGGGGAGCTGTTTTTT.

J is TRBJ1-1 and V is TRBV5-1; D uncertain. The CDR3 contains 13 residues. Germline V gene data show CDR1 as SGHRS and CDR2 as YFSETQ. The V end lost 5 bases, the J end lost 1 base, and 9 bases lay between the germline ends. Here the CDR3 reads CASSLTGNTEAFF. The CDR3, as DNA: TGCGCCAGCAGTCTGACGGGGAACACTGAAGCTTTCTTT.

The chain uses TRBV7-2 and TRBJ2-5, with 10 bases aligning to TRBD2. V trimming: 8 bases; J trimming: 5 bases; junction bases outside the gene matches: 11. The CDR3 consists of 15 residues. Germline-derived CDR1 and CDR2 are SGHTA and FQGNSA. This CDR3 is CASSWLAGDRETQYF. CDR3 coding DNA: TGTGCCAGCTCATGGCTAGCGGGAGATCGGGAGACCCAGTACTTC.